Following are 2 T cell receptor beta chains from one sample sequenced in a study of cytomegalovirus exposure and HLA in healthy donors. Produced via immunoSEQ multiplex PCR; TCRdb's table is partial and in-frame only. The sample has hundreds of thousands of clones; around 86% are singletons. The sample consisted of PBMCs. The source is a woman in her late teens or twenties in good health and CMV-seronegative.

The chain recombines TRBV7-7 with TRBJ2-7; perhaps TRBD1 as D (6 bases). Germline V gene lookup returns CDR1 SSHAT and CDR2 FNYEAQ (reference sequence). V was cut by 5 bases and J by 2 bases, with 13 bases left in between. This CDR3 has 14 residues. The CDR3 DNA follows: TGTGCCAGCAGCCCGGGACATAAACCCTACGAGCAGTACTTC. Protein: CASSPGHKPYEQYF.

J is TRBJ1-4 and V is TRBV2; D is uncertain. CDR1 is SNHLY, CDR2 FYNNEI, per germline. Trimming cost V 0 bases and J 0 bases, with 14 bases left between them. There are 18 residues in the CDR3. This CDR3 is CASSEAHTASSTNEKLFF. For the CDR3, the DNA is TGTGCCAGCAGTGAAGCCCACACAGCTTCCTCAACTAATGAAAAACTGTTTTTT. Using reference TRBV2 and TRBJ1-4 for the parts outside the CDR3, the full variable domain is EPEVTQTPSHQVTQMGQEVILRCVPISNHLYFYWYRQILGQKVEFLVSFYNNEISEKSEIFDDQFSVERPDGSNFTLKIRSTKLEDSAMYFCASSEAHTASSTNEKLFFGSGTQLSVL.